The 8 T cell receptor beta chains presented below share a single source sample, sequenced in a study of metastatic and nonmetastatic thyroid tumors (dated by TCRdb to 2018 to 2020). None of the patients had been given any treatment before thyroid surgery. Preparation of the library involved PCR. TCRdb records Illumina HiSeq 4000 as the sequencer. TCRdb applied fastp at Q25 and MiXCR to the public reads, then kept only in-frame beta chains. The sample contains 10,000 to 15,000 clones, 25% to 30% of them found a single time. Less than 20% of the sample is held by the ten biggest clonotypes. Sequencing used tumor tissue. The receptors originated from a female donor with papillary thyroid cancer or a benign thyroid nodule (not recorded which). Some clones in this sample may be carry-over from other donors' samples.

In this sample, this clone turned up many times. The junction departs from germline at one end; a sequencing error may be responsible. The V call is TRBV10-1, the J call TRBJ2-1, with D possibly called TRBD1 or TRBD2 (5 bases each). This CDR3 contains 15 residues. Germline V lookup: CDR1 WNHNN, CDR2 SYGVQD (reference sequence). The CDR3 region has the DNA TGCGCCAGCAGGGCCGGGACCTCCCCCTACAGTGAGCAGTTCTTC. The encoded protein is CASRAGTSPYSEQFF.

This clone was seen ten or more times. The chain is built from TRBV18 and TRBJ2-5; the D is unclear. Trimming removed 5 bases at V and 3 bases at J, with 4 bases between. CDR3 length: 11 residues. Germline V lookup: CDR1 KGHSH, CDR2 LQKENI. The CDR3, as DNA: TGTGCCAGCTCATCCAAAGAGACCCAGTACTTC. Translation gives CASSSKETQYF.

The chain combines TRBV30 with TRBJ1-5; the D is unclear. V shed 2 bases and J shed 2 bases, with 13 bases lying between them. Germline values: CDR1 GTSNPN, CDR2 SVGIG (reference sequence). The CDR3 is made up of 15 amino acids. The CDR3 spells CAWSRAEVGNQPQHF. CDR3 nucleotide sequence: TGTGCCTGGAGTAGGGCGGAGGTGGGCAATCAGCCCCAGCATTTT.

The V and J genes are TRBV30 and TRBJ2-3; a weak D match, TRBD2 (5 bases). Germline assignment: CDR1 GTSNPN and CDR2 SVGIG (reference sequence). The CDR3 covers 12 residues. V lost 4 bases and J 6 bases, leaving 11 bases between the germline ends. The CDR3 DNA reads as TGTGCCTGGACTCCCAGGAGGGATACGCAGTATTTT. This codes for CAWTPRRDTQYF.

The sample holds a few counts of this clone. The V gene is TRBV10-1, the J gene TRBJ2-3; 8 bases match TRBD2. The CDR3 loop spans 14 amino acids. Per the germline V gene, CDR1 is WNHNN and CDR2 is SYGVQD (reference sequence). Unmatched junction bases numbered 10, after V lost 10 bases and J lost 4 bases. The CDR3: CATQRESRADTQYF. The CDR3 bases are TGCGCCACCCAGCGGGAGAGTCGGGCAGATACGCAGTATTTT.

This clone was seen at least ten times. The chain recombines TRBV10-3 with TRBJ1-4; 7 bases fit TRBD1. CDR1 is ENHRY, CDR2 SYGVKD, per germline. V lost 6 bases, J lost 5 bases, and 9 bases stayed unmatched. This CDR3 contains 15 residues. In nucleotides, the CDR3 is TGTGCCATCAGGGATCCGGACAGGAAAAATGAAAAACTGTTTTTT. Its translation: CAIRDPDRKNEKLFF.

The chain links TRBV27 to TRBJ2-1; 7 bases map to TRBD2. V lost 6 bases and J lost 5; bases outside the gene matches: 13. In germline, CDR1 is MNHEY, CDR2 SMNVEV (reference sequence). The CDR3 runs to 16 residues. Here the CDR3 DNA reads TGTGCCAGCAGACCCGCGGGAGAAGTGGGGCACAATGAGCAGTTCTTC. Translation gives CASRPAGEVGHNEQFF.

The V and J genes are TRBV6-6 and TRBJ2-3; the match to TRBD1 covers 8 bases. The J segment lost 9 bases and the V segment lost 0 bases, leaving 8 bases of the junction unmatched. Germline V gene lookup returns CDR1 MNHNY and CDR2 SVGAGI (reference sequence). This CDR3 has 15 residues. This CDR3 is CASSYSQGARRTQYF. The CDR3 DNA sequence: TGTGCCAGCAGTTACTCTCAGGGGGCGCGTCGGACGCAGTATTTT.